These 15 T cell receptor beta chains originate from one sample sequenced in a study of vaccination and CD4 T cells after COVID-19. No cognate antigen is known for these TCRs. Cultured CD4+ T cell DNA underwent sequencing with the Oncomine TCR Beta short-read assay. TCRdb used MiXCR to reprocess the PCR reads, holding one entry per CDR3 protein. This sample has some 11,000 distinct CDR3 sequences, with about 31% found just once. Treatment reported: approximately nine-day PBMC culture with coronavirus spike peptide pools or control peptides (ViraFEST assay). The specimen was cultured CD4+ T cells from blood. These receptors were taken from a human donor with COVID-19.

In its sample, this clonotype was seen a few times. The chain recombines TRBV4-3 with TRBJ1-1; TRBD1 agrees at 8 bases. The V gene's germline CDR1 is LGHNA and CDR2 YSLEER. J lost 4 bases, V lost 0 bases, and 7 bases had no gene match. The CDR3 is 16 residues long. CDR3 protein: CASSQEQGGGATEAFF. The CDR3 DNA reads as TGCGCCAGCAGCCAAGAACAGGGGGGAGGGGCCACTGAAGCTTTCTTT.

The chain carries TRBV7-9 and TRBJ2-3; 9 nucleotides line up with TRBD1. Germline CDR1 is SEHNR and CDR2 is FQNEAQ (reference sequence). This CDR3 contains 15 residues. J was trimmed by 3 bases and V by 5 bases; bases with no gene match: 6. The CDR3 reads CASSGTGTGTDTQYF. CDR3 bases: TGTGCCAGCAGCGGGACCGGGACAGGGACAGATACGCAGTATTTT.

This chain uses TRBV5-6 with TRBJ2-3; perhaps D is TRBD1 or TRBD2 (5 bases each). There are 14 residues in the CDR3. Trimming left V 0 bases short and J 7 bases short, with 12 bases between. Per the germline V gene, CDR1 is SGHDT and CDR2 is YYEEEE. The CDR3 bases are TGTGCCAGCAGCTTGGGACGGGGCAAGAATACGCAGTATTTT. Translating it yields CASSLGRGKNTQYF.

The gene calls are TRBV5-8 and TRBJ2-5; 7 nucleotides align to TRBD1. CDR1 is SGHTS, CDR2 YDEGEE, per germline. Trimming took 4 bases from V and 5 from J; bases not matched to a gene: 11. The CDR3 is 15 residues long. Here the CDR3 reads CASSSRGTQGETQYF. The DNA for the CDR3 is TGTGCCAGCAGCAGCAGGGGGACGCAGGGCGAGACCCAGTACTTC.

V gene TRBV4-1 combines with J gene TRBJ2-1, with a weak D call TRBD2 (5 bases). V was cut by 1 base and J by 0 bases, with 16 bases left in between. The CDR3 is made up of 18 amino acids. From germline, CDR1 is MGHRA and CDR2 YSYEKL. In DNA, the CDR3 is TGCGCCAGCAGCCAAGCCCCGCCCGGGATTAGCTCCTACAATGAGCAGTTCTTC. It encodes CASSQAPPGISSYNEQFF.

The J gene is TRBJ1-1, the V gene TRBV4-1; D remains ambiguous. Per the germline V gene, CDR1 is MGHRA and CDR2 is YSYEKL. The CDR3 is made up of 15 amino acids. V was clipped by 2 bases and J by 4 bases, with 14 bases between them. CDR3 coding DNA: TGCGCCAGCAGCCAATTTGACACCAGGAGCACTGAAGCTTTCTTT. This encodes CASSQFDTRSTEAFF.

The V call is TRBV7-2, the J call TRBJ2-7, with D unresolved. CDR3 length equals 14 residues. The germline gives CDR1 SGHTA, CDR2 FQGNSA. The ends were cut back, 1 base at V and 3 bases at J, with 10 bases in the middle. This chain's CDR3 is CASSLVLGGYEQYF. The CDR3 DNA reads TGTGCCAGCAGCTTAGTTTTGGGCGGCTACGAGCAGTACTTC.

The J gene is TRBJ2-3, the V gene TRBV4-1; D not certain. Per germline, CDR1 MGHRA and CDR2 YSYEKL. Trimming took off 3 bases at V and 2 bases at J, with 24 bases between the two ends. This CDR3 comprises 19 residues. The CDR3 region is CASSHPHDLGDGITDTQYF. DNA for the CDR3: TGCGCCAGCAGCCATCCTCACGACCTTGGGGATGGAATCACAGATACGCAGTATTTT.

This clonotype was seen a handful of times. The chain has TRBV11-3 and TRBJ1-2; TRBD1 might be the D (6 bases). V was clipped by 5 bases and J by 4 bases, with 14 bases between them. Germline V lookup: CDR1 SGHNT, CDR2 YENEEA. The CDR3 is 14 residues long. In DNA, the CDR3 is TGTGCCAGCAGCCTACAGGGCGTCAGCTATGGCTACACCTTC. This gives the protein CASSLQGVSYGYTF.

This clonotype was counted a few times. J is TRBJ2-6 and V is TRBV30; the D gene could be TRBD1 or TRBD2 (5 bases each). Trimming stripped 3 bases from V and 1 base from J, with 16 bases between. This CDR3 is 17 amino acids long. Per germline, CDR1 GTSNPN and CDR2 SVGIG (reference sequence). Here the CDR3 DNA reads TGTGCCTGGAGGAGGGGAAGAATGGGGTCTGGGGCCAACGTCCTGACTTTC. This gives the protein CAWRRGRMGSGANVLTF.

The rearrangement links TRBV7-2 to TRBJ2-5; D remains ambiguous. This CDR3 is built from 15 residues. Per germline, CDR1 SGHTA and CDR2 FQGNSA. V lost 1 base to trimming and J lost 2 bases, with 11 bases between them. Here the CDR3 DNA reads TGTGCCAGCAGCTTAGGACCGATATCACAAGAGACCCAGTACTTC. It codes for CASSLGPISQETQYF.

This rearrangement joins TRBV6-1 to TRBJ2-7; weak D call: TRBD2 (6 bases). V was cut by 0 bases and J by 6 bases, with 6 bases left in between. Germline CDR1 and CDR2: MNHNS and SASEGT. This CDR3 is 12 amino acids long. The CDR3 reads CASSEAGGEQYF. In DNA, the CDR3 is TGTGCCAGCAGTGAAGCGGGGGGCGAGCAGTACTTC.

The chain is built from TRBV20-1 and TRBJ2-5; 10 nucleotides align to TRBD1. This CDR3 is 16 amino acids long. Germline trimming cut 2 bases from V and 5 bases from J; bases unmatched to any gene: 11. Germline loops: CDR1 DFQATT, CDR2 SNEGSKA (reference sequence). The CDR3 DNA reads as TGCAGTGCTAGAAGTTATGGGACAGGGGCTGGGGAGACCCAGTACTTC. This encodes CSARSYGTGAGETQYF.

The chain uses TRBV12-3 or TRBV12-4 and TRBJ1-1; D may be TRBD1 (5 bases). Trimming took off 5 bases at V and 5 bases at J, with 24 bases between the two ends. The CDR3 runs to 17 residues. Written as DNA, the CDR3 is TGTGCCAGCAGTGCAGGGTCATGGATGAAGACGGAGACTGAAGCTTTCTTT. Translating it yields CASSAGSWMKTETEAFF.

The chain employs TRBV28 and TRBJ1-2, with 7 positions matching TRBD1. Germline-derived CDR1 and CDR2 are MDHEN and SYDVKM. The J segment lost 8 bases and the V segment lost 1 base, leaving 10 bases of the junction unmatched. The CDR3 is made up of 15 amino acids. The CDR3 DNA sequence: TGTGCCAGCAGTTTATCACTGGGGAGGGGGCAAGGCTACACCTTC. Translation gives CASSLSLGRGQGYTF.